This T cell receptor beta chain was identified during a study of vaccination and CD4 T cells after COVID-19. The study's findings and limits: Median numbers of SARS-CoV-2-reactive clonotypes increased from 21 to 38 (not a significant change).

Oncomine TCR Beta short-read sequencing was applied to DNA from cultured CD4+ T cells. TCRdb reprocessed the PCR reads with MiXCR, giving one entry per CDR3 protein. In the table there are around 25,000 distinct CDR3 sequences, roughly 67% of which are singletons. Germline V gives CDR1 DFQATT, CDR2 SNEGSKA (reference sequence). V dropped 0 bases and J dropped 5; count of bases not matched to a gene: 5. This CDR3 contains 16 residues. Documented treatment: roughly 10-day PBMC culture with coronavirus spike peptide pools or control peptides (ViraFEST assay). Concerning this clonotype: As yet, its antigen is unknown.

The origin of this receptor is a human donor who received a COVID-19 vaccine. The rearrangement links TRBV20-1 to TRBJ2-3, with 13 nucleotides matching TRBD2. This specimen consisted of CD4+ T cells from blood, cultured in vitro, obtained after SARS-CoV-2 vaccination. Written as DNA, the CDR3 is TGCAGTGCTAGAGACACTAGCGGGGGGGCCGGAGATACGCAGTATTTT. Translation gives CSARDTSGGAGDTQYF.